The T cell receptor beta chain under discussion was sequenced for a study of blood T cell repertoires in COVID-19. About the study: Acute and convalescent COVID-19 samples came from the United States, Italy and Spain. PBMCs, B-cell-depleted T cells, or T cells were the source of the cDNA or gDNA that made up the material.

Study processing details: For nucleated cells, counts were estimated from reference gene primer amplification. Method: immunoSEQ multiplex PCR; TCRdb's copy keeps in-frame clones and lacks some. For V, J and clone size, that table is used; D and trimming come from the DNA. This sample has roughly 25,000 clones, with roughly nine tenths found just once. The germline gives CDR1 MDHEN, CDR2 SYDVKM. CDR3 length: 11 residues. V was cut by 5 bases and J by 3 bases, with 4 bases left in between. This clonotype was sampled from a human donor in a cohort sampled during active COVID-19. The chain carries TRBV28 and TRBJ1-1; D is ambiguous. Sequencing input: peripheral blood. This chain's CDR3 is CASSPDTEAFF. CDR3 bases: TGTGCCAGCAGTCCGGACACTGAAGCTTTCTTT.